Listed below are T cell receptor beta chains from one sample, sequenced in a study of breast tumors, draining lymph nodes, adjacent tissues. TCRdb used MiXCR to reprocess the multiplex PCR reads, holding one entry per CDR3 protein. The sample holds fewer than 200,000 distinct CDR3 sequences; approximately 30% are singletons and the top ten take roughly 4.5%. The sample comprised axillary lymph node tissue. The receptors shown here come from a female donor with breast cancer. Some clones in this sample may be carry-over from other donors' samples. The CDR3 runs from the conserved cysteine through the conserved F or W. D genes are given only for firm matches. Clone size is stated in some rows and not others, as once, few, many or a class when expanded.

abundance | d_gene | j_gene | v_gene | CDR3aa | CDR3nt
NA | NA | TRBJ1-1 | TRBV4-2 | CASSQDWGVVNTEAFF | TGTGCCAGCAGCCAAGATTGGGGCGTGGTGAACACTGAAGCTTTCTTT
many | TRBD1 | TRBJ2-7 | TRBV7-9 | CASSLALGGQGAYEQYF | TGTGCCAGCAGCTTAGCGTTGGGGGGACAGGGGGCATACGAGCAGTACTTC
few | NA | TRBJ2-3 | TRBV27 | CASSSLAEQTDTQYF | TGTGCCAGCAGTTCTTTAGCGGAACAAACAGATACGCAGTATTTT
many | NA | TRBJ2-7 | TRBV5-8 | CASSLGEASYEQYF | TGTGCCAGCAGCTTGGGTGAGGCGAGCTACGAGCAGTACTTC
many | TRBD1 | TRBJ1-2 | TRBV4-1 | CASSQQDRGLDYGYTF | TGCGCCAGCAGCCAACAGGACAGGGGGCTAGACTATGGCTACACCTTC
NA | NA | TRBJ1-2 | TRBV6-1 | CASVTGPDGYTF | TGTGCCAGCGTTACAGGGCCTGATGGCTACACCTTC
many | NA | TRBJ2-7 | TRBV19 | CASMGPWEQYF | TGTGCCAGTATGGGGCCTTGGGAGCAGTACTTC
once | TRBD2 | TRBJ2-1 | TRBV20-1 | CSARVRGGYEQFF | TGCAGTGCTAGAGTTCGGGGGGGTTATGAGCAGTTCTTC
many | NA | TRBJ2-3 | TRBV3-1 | CASSQRSTDTQYF | TGTGCCAGCAGCCAAAGGAGCACAGATACGCAGTATTTT
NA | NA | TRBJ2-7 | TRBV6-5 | CASSYPGTSTYEQYF | TGTGCCAGCAGTTACCCCGGGACTTCAACCTACGAGCAGTACTTC
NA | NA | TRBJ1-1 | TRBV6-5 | CASSYGGSNTEAFF | TGTGCCAGCAGTTATGGGGGCAGCAACACTGAAGCTTTCTTT
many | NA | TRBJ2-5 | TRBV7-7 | CASGVSGSETQYF | TGTGCTAGCGGAGTGTCGGGATCCGAGACCCAGTACTTC
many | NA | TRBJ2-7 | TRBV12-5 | CASGFAPDSFEQYF | TGTGCTAGTGGTTTCGCCCCCGACAGTTTCGAGCAGTACTTC
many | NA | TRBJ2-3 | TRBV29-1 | CSVGVWRGLDTQYF | TGCAGCGTTGGGGTTTGGAGAGGGCTTGATACGCAGTATTTT
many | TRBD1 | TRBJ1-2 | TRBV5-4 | CASSRAGGLSYGYTF | TGTGCCAGCAGCAGGGCAGGGGGCTTGAGCTATGGCTACACCTTC
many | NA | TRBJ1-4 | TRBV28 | CASTDLGADNEKLFF | TGTGCCAGCACCGACCTGGGGGCCGATAATGAAAAACTGTTTTTT
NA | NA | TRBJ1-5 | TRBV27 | CASSSLGGRGNQPQHF | TGTGCCAGCAGTTCTCTTGGGGGGCGGGGCAATCAGCCCCAGCATTTT
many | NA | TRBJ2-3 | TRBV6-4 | CASNPETSSTDTQYF | TGTGCCAGCAACCCAGAAACTAGTTCCACAGATACGCAGTATTTT
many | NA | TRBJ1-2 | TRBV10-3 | CAIRRETYGYTF | TGTGCCATCAGGAGGGAGACCTATGGCTACACCTTC
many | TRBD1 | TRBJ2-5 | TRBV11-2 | CASSFGQEETQYF | TGTGCCAGCAGCTTTGGACAGGAAGAGACCCAGTACTTC
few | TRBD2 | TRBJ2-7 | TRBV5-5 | CASSSGGAFSPSPYEQYF | TGTGCCAGCAGCTCGGGGGGAGCGTTCAGCCCTTCCCCCTACGAGCAGTACTTC
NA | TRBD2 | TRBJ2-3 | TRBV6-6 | CASSYSRALAGGSRDTQYF | TGTGCCAGCAGTTACTCGAGGGCACTAGCGGGAGGCTCTCGCGATACGCAGTATTTT